The rows below give T cell receptor beta chains drawn from one sample of a study of beta chain features in type 1 diabetes. The repertoire was sequenced with immunoSEQ multiplex PCR; TCRdb's copy has only in-frame clones and lacks some. Of a few hundred thousand clones in the sample, 16% were seen once. The source material was naive CD4+ T cells from blood. These receptors originate from a man in his thirties or forties with type 1 diabetes. The CDR3 runs from the conserved cysteine through the conserved F or W. The D gene is left open where the match is weak. Expanded clones get a size class; other rows say once, few or many, or leave the size out.

j_call v_call d_call clone_size cdr3_aa cdr3_nt
TRBJ2-5 TRBV2 . . CASSEVGETQYF TGTGCCAGCAGTGAGGTGGGAGAGACCCAGTACTTC
TRBJ2-4 TRBV15 . few CATSRDGPSPNF TGTGCCACCAGCAGAGATGGGCCATCTCCGAACTTC
TRBJ2-3 TRBV5-1 TRBD1 few CASSFGTGSSTDTQYF TGCGCCAGCAGCTTCGGGACAGGATCTAGCACAGATACGCAGTATTTT
TRBJ2-1 TRBV9 . few CASSVGGTYNEQFF TGTGCCAGCAGCGTAGGGGGAACTTACAATGAGCAGTTCTTC
TRBJ2-1 TRBV9 . few CASSVAFQGNNEQFF TGTGCCAGCAGCGTAGCTTTTCAGGGCAACAATGAGCAGTTCTTC
TRBJ1-5 TRBV9 . . CASSVSGDTYQPQHF TGTGCCAGCAGCGTATCCGGGGACACCTATCAGCCCCAGCATTTT
TRBJ2-2 TRBV25-1 . . CASSAWTGELFF TGTGCCAGCAGTGCTTGGACCGGGGAGCTGTTTTTT
TRBJ1-5 TRBV29-1 . . CSVEGTADQPQHF TGCAGCGTTGAAGGCACAGCCGATCAGCCCCAGCATTTT
TRBJ1-5 TRBV27 . . CASSHSGEWYSNQPQHF TGTGCCAGCAGCCATTCAGGGGAGTGGTATAGCAATCAGCCCCAGCATTTT
TRBJ2-1 TRBV5-1 TRBD2 few CASSLSGSDNEQFF TGCGCCAGCAGCTTAAGCGGGAGCGACAATGAGCAGTTCTTC
TRBJ2-1 TRBV5-1 TRBD2 few CASSALAGRDNEQFF TGCGCCAGCAGCGCGCTAGCGGGACGCGACAATGAGCAGTTCTTC
TRBJ2-1 TRBV29-1 . few CSVEEGYPHNEQFF TGCAGCGTTGAAGAGGGATACCCACACAATGAGCAGTTCTTC
TRBJ2-5 TRBV27 TRBD1 few CASSLLGQGSRETQYF TGTGCCAGCAGTTTATTGGGACAGGGGTCGAGAGAGACCCAGTACTTC
TRBJ2-3 TRBV12-5 . few CASGLNTDTQYF TGTGCTAGTGGTCTCAACACAGATACGCAGTATTTT
TRBJ1-2 TRBV29-1 . . CSVSRGAQHGYTF TGCAGCGTCTCGCGGGGGGCGCAGCATGGCTACACCTTC
TRBJ1-1 TRBV29-1 . few CSVERRMVNTEAFF TGCAGCGTTGAGAGGCGTATGGTGAACACTGAAGCTTTCTTT
TRBJ2-2 TRBV29-1 TRBD2 . CSVGGRISGELFF TGCAGCGTTGGCGGGAGGATCTCCGGGGAGCTGTTTTTT
TRBJ2-5 TRBV7-8 TRBD2 . CASSLGASGQETQYF TGTGCCAGCAGCCTAGGGGCTAGCGGCCAAGAGACCCAGTACTTC
TRBJ2-4 TRBV9 . . CASSPGLENIQYF TGTGCCAGCAGTCCGGGACTCGAAAACATTCAGTACTTC
TRBJ1-1 TRBV25-1 . few CASSSGLLGTEAFF TGTGCCAGCAGTTCGGGCCTCCTCGGCACTGAAGCTTTCTTT
TRBJ2-7 TRBV12-2 . once CASRLDGRKTYEQYF TGTGCAAGTCGCTTAGATGGTCGTAAAACCTACGAGCAGTACTTC
TRBJ2-1 TRBV30 . few CAWSPSVYNEQFF TGTGCCTGGAGTCCTTCGGTTTACAATGAGCAGTTCTTC
TRBJ2-2 TRBV5-4 . few CASSSDLTTGELFF TGTGCCAGCAGCTCGGACTTGACCACCGGGGAGCTGTTTTTT
TRBJ1-5 TRBV2 . . CASSLEGSISNQPQHF TGTGCCAGCAGTTTGGAGGGTTCTATTAGCAATCAGCCCCAGCATTTT
TRBJ2-7 TRBV5-1 TRBD2 . CASSLEGSGLNHEQYF TGCGCCAGCAGCTTGGAAGGTAGCGGGCTTAACCACGAGCAGTACTTC
TRBJ2-5 TRBV5-1 TRBD1 . CASSSGQGGETQYF TGCGCCAGCAGTTCCGGACAGGGAGGAGAGACCCAGTACTTC
TRBJ1-2 TRBV20-1 . few CSAPTGYGYTF TGCAGTGCTCCGACAGGATATGGCTACACCTTC
TRBJ1-1 TRBV28 . few CASSSPGRAFF TGTGCCAGCAGTTCACCGGGACGGGCTTTCTTT
TRBJ2-7 TRBV7-8 TRBD2 . CASRNSGRAYEQYF TGTGCCAGCAGAAACAGCGGGAGGGCCTACGAGCAGTACTTC
TRBJ2-3 TRBV28 TRBD2 few CASRVRGLAGGTDTQYF TGTGCCAGCAGAGTGCGCGGACTAGCGGGGGGCACAGATACGCAGTATTTT
TRBJ2-6 TRBV6-1 . . CASIKPGEVSVLTF TGTGCCAGCATTAAGCCAGGGGAGGTCAGCGTCCTGACTTTC
TRBJ2-1 TRBV4-3 TRBD2 . CASSQAQGLAGEGNEQFF TGCGCCAGCAGCCAAGCCCAGGGACTAGCGGGAGAGGGCAATGAGCAGTTCTTC
TRBJ2-7 TRBV7-9 . . CASSMGSSYEQYF TGTGCCAGCAGCATGGGGAGCTCCTACGAGCAGTACTTC
TRBJ2-7 TRBV29-1 . few CSVERDTYEQYF TGCAGCGTTGAGCGGGACACCTACGAGCAGTACTTC
TRBJ2-4 TRBV2 . . CASGRGGHIQYF TGTGCCAGCGGTCGTGGGGGGCACATTCAGTACTTC
TRBJ1-3 TRBV9 . few CASSLGNDRSGNTIYF TGTGCCAGCAGCCTGGGGAACGACAGATCTGGAAACACCATATATTTT
TRBJ2-3 TRBV18 TRBD2 few CASSPSLAGGTDTQYF TGTGCCAGCTCACCGTCGCTAGCGGGAGGCACAGATACGCAGTATTTT
TRBJ2-7 TRBV7-2 . . CASSWDRAGGREQYF TGTGCCAGCAGCTGGGACAGGGCGGGAGGTCGGGAGCAGTACTTC
TRBJ2-1 TRBV28 . few CASSLFTSYNEQFF TGTGCCAGCAGTTTGTTCACTTCCTACAATGAGCAGTTCTTC
TRBJ2-1 TRBV5-1 TRBD2 few CASSPRTSGREQFF TGCGCCAGCAGCCCGAGGACTAGCGGGCGCGAGCAGTTCTTC
TRBJ2-7 TRBV15 . . CATARVGYEQYF TGTGCCACCGCGAGAGTGGGCTACGAGCAGTACTTC
TRBJ2-1 TRBV29-1 . few CSVEGSSYNEQFF TGCAGCGTTGAGGGCAGCTCATACAATGAGCAGTTCTTC
TRBJ1-5 TRBV7-2 . . CASSTRGNNQPQHF TGTGCCAGCAGTACCAGGGGAAACAATCAGCCCCAGCATTTT
TRBJ2-1 TRBV7-2 TRBD1 . CASSSNRGSYNEQFF TGTGCCAGCAGCTCAAACAGGGGGTCCTACAATGAGCAGTTCTTC
TRBJ1-1 TRBV29-1 . . CSVRGLMNTEAFF TGCAGCGTGCGGGGACTGATGAACACTGAAGCTTTCTTT
TRBJ2-4 TRBV7-2 . few CASSNPTVAKNIQYF TGTGCCAGCAGCAACCCGACGGTAGCCAAAAACATTCAGTACTTC
TRBJ2-5 TRBV28 . few CASTSLRGIQETQYF TGTGCCAGCACCTCCCTCAGGGGTATTCAAGAGACCCAGTACTTC
TRBJ2-1 TRBV5-4 . few CASSFKVPHNEQFF TGTGCCAGCAGCTTTAAGGTGCCCCACAATGAGCAGTTCTTC
TRBJ1-2 TRBV20-1 . few CSEGGYGYTF TGCAGTGAGGGGGGCTATGGCTACACCTTC
TRBJ2-2 TRBV5-1 . . CASSLGGTGELFF TGCGCCAGCAGCTTGGGCGGGACCGGGGAGCTGTTTTTT
TRBJ2-5 TRBV5-1 . . CASSLGLTQETQYF TGCGCCAGCAGCTTGGGACTGACTCAAGAGACCCAGTACTTC
TRBJ2-3 TRBV6-5 . . CASSTDSSTDTQYF TGTGCCAGCAGTACCGACAGCAGCACAGATACGCAGTATTTT
TRBJ2-5 TRBV18 TRBD1 few CASSAQGDQETQYF TGTGCCAGCTCAGCTCAGGGGGATCAAGAGACCCAGTACTTC
TRBJ2-1 TRBV29-1 . . CSVGGAVWSANEQFF TGCAGCGTTGGGGGGGCCGTGTGGTCGGCCAATGAGCAGTTCTTC